Below are 10 T cell receptor beta chains sequenced from a single sample in a study of CD8+CD57+ T cells in acquired aplastic anemia. CDR3 and TCR beta VDJ profiling relied on genomic DNA as the template. From the reads, TCRdb called clonotypes with MiXCR, one entry per CDR3 protein. The sample contains more than 200,000 distinct CDR3 sequences, almost 50% of which appear only once. Sequencing involved patients with CD8+CD57+ cell expansion previously shown by flow cytometry. Sequenced sample: sorted CD4+, CD8+, or CD8+CD57+ T cells (not recorded which) from PBMCs. Every receptor here comes from a human donor with aplastic anemia.

With respect to this clonotype: This may stem from a read error, because a much larger clone lies one nucleotide away. This chain connects TRBV7-9 to TRBJ2-7; D possibly corresponds to TRBD1 (9 bases). This CDR3 has 15 residues. The germline gives CDR1 SEHNR, CDR2 FQNEAQ (reference sequence). The CDR3 DNA reads as TGTGCCGGCAGCTTAGCGGGACAGGGAGTATACGAGCAGTACTTC. Residues: CAGSLAGQGVYEQYF.

This clonotype has a single count. It is likely a read error, because the conserved phenylalanine at the end of the CDR3 is missing. The V gene is TRBV19, the J gene TRBJ2-2; D is unclear. There are 12 residues in the CDR3. The germline CDR1 and CDR2 sequences are LNHDA and SQIVND (reference sequence). The germline V and J ends were trimmed by 6 bases and 8 bases, with 10 bases remaining between them. In DNA, the CDR3 is TGTGCCAGTAGCCTACCTTTGGGGGAGCTGTTTCTT. Amino acids: CASSLPLGELFL.

This clonotype was observed a single time. This rearrangement joins TRBV3-1 to TRBJ2-1, with D perhaps matching TRBD1 (5 bases). The CDR3 is 15 residues long. The V end lost 4 bases, the J end lost 2 bases, and 12 bases lay between the germline ends. Germline V lookup: CDR1 LGHDT, CDR2 YNNKEL (reference sequence). CDR3 in DNA: TGTGCCAGCAGCCGAAGGACAAATACCTACAATGAGCAGTTCTTC. As protein: CASSRRTNTYNEQFF.

Remarks on this clonotype: Lacking the conserved final phenylalanine or tryptophan, this CDR3 likely reflects a read error. It is unclear where the CDR3 begins or ends on the DNA, so no DNA is shown, and the CDR3 is as TCRdb lists it. The genes are TRBV5-1 and TRBJ1-1. The CDR3 is made up of 8 amino acids, end residues included. Germline V CDR1 and CDR2: SGHRS, YFSETQ. The CDR3 sequence is CASSESSR.

V is TRBV9 and J is TRBJ2-1; the match to TRBD2 covers 9 bases. The CDR3 runs to 16 residues. The V gene end was trimmed by 0 bases and the J gene end by 8 bases; junction bases not matched to a gene: 9. Germline CDR1 reads SGDLS; CDR2 reads YYNGEE. CDR3 sequence reads: CASSVGAGGAVYEQFF. CDR3 sequence (DNA): TGTGCCAGCAGCGTAGGAGCGGGAGGTGCGGTTTATGAGCAGTTCTTC.

In regard to this clonotype: The junction departs from the called germline gene at one end, perhaps through a read error. The chain couples TRBV7-9 to TRBJ1-2; TRBD1 is a possible D gene (5 bases). Germline CDR1 is SEHNR and CDR2 is FQNEAQ (reference sequence). The CDR3 totals 13 residues. The CDR3, as DNA: TGTGCCAGCAGGCAGGGTGCTAACTATGGCTGCACCTTC. It codes for CASRQGANYGCTF.

The V gene is TRBV6-1, the J gene TRBJ2-5; 8 bases are shared with TRBD1. V lost 6 bases and J lost 7; bases outside the gene matches: 10. The CDR3 is made up of 14 amino acids. Germline CDR1 and CDR2: MNHNS and SASEGT. The CDR3 DNA is TGTGCCAGCAGCCAAACCGATACAGGGGGGACCCAGTACTTC. It encodes CASSQTDTGGTQYF.

This chain joins TRBV5-1 and TRBJ2-2; D is possibly TRBD2 (6 bases). The CDR3 has 15 residues. V lost 0 bases and J lost 6, with 12 bases in between. Germline CDR1 and CDR2: SGHRS and YFSETQ. CDR3: CASSLAYGGAGELFF. CDR3 nucleotides: TGCGCCAGCAGCTTGGCCTACGGGGGTGCCGGGGAGCTGTTTTTT.

The rearrangement links TRBV2 to TRBJ2-3, with TRBD2 as a possible D gene (5 bases). V lost 7 bases, J lost 6 bases, and 11 bases lay in between. CDR1 and CDR2 (germline): SNHLY, FYNNEI. The CDR3 covers 12 residues. CDR3 bases: TGTGCCAGCATAGACGGGAAGGATACGCAGTATTTT. Protein: CASIDGKDTQYF.

Concerning this clonotype itself: An end of the junction does not agree with germline; a read error may underlie this. The genes are TRBV9 and TRBJ2-1, with a possible D match to TRBD2 (6 bases). CDR1 and CDR2 (germline): SGDLS, YYNGEE. The CDR3 sequence is 13 residues long. CDR3: CASSVEDYNEQLF. CDR3 sequence (DNA): TGTGCCAGCAGCGTAGAGGACTACAATGAGCAGCTCTTC.